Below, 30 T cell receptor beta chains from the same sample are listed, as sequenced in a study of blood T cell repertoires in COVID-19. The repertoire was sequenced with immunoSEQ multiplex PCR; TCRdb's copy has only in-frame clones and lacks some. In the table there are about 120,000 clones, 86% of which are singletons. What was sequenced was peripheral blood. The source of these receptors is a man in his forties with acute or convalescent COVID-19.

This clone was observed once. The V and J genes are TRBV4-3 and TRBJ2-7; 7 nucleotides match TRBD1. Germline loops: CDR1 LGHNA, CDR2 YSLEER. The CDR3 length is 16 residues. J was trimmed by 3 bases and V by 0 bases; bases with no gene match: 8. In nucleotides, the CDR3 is TGCGCCAGCAGCCAAGAGACAGGGACACCGAGCTACGAGCAGTACTTC. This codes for CASSQETGTPSYEQYF.

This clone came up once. The CDR3 coding sequence is TGTGCCAGCAGCCCCCTCTCCTCCGGGGCTAATGAAAAACTGTTTTTT. Translated: CASSPLSSGANEKLFF. This rearrangement joins TRBV6-2 or TRBV6-3 to TRBJ1-4; D is unresolved. Trimming stripped 6 bases from V and 3 bases from J, with 17 bases between. Germline V gives CDR1 MNHEY, CDR2 SVGEGT. The CDR3 loop spans 16 amino acids.

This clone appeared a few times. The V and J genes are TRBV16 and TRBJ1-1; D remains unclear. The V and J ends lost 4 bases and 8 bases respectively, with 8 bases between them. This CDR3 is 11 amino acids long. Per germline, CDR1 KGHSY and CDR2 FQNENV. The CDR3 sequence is CASSPLTEAFF. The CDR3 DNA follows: TGTGCCAGCAGCCCACTGACAGAAGCTTTCTTT.

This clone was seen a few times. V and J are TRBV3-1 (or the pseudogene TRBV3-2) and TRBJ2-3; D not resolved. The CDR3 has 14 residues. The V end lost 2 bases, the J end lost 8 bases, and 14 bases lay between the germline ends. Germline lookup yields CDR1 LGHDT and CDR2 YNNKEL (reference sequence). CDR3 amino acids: CASSQSSEVGTQYF. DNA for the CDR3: TGTGCCAGCAGCCAATCGTCTGAGGTGGGTACGCAGTATTTT.

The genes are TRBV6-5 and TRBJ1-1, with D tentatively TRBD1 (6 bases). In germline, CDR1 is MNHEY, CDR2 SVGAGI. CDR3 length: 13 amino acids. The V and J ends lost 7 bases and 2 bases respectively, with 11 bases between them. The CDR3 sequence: CASKTGINTEAFF. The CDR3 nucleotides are TGTGCCAGCAAAACAGGGATAAACACTGAAGCTTTCTTT.

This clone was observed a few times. The DNA for the CDR3 is TGTGCCAGCAGCGTGGACGGACAGGGCATCTATGGCTACACCTTC. Protein product: CASSVDGQGIYGYTF. The chain couples TRBV9 to TRBJ1-2, with 8 bases that match TRBD1. This CDR3 is built from 15 residues. Trimming took 2 bases from V and 4 from J; bases not matched to a gene: 7. Germline loops: CDR1 SGDLS, CDR2 YYNGEE.

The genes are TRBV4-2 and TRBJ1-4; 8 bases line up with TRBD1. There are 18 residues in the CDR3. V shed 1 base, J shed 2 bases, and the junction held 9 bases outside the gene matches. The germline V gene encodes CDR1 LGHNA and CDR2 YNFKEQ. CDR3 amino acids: CASSQGDNRGTTNEKLFF. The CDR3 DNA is TGTGCCAGCAGCCAAGGAGACAACAGGGGGACGACTAATGAAAAACTGTTTTTT.

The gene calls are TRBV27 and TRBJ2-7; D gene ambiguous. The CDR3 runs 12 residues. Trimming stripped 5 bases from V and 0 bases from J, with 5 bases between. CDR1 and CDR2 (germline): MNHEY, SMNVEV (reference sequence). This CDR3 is CASSQLSYEQYF. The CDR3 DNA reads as TGTGCCAGCAGTCAACTCTCCTACGAGCAGTACTTC.

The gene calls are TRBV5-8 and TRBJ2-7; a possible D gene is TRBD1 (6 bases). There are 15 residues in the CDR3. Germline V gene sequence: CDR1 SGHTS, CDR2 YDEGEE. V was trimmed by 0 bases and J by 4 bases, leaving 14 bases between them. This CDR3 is CASSLGTGLSYEQYF. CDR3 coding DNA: TGTGCCAGCAGCTTGGGCACAGGGCTAAGTTACGAGCAGTACTTC. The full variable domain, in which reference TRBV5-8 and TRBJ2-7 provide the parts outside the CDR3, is EAGVTQSPTHLIKTRGQQATLRCSPISGHTSVYWYQQALGLGLQFLLWYDEGEERNRGNFPPRFSGRQFPNYSSELNVNALELEDSALYLCASSLGTGLSYEQYFGPGTRLTVT.

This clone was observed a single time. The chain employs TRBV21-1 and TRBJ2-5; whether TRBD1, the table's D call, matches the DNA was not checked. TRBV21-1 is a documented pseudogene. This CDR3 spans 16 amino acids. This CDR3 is CASSPRQGWYQETQYF. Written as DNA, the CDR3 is TGTGCCAGCAGCCCGAGACAGGGCTGGTACCAAGAGACCCAGTACTTC.

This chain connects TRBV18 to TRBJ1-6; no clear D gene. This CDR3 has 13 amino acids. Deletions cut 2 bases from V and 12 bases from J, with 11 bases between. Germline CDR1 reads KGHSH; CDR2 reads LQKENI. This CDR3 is CASSPAARGPLHF. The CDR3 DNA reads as TGTGCCAGCTCACCAGCCGCGAGAGGACCCCTCCACTTT.

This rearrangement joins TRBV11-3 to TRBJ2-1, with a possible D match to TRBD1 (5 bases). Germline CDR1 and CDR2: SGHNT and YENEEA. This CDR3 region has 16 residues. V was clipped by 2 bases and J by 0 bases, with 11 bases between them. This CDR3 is CASSLSGWGSYNEQFF. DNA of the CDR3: TGTGCCAGCAGCTTATCAGGGTGGGGCTCCTACAATGAGCAGTTCTTC.

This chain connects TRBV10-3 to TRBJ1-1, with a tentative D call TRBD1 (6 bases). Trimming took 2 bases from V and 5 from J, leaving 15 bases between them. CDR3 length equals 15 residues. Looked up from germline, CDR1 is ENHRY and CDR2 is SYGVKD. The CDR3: CAISEGLGAWTEAFF. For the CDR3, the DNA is TGTGCCATCAGTGAGGGCCTGGGGGCGTGGACTGAAGCTTTCTTT.

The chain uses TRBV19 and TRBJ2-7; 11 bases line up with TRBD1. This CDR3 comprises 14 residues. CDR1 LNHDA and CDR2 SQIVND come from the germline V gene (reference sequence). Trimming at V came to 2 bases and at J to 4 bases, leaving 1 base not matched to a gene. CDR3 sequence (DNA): TGTGCCAGTAGTATAAGGGACAGGGGGTACGAGCAGTACTTC. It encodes CASSIRDRGYEQYF. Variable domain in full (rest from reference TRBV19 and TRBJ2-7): DGGITQSPKYLFRKEGQNVTLSCEQNLNHDAMYWYRQDPGQGLRLIYYSQIVNDFQKGDIAEGYSVSREKKESFPLTVTSAQKNPTAFYLCASSIRDRGYEQYFGPGTRLTVT.

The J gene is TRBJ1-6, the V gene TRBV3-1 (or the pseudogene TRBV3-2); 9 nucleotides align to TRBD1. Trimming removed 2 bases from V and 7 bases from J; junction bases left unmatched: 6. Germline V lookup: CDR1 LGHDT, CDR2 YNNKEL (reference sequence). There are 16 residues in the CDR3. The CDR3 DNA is TGTGCCAGCAGCCAAACTATCGGGACAGGGAATTCACCCCTCCACTTT. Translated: CASSQTIGTGNSPLHF.

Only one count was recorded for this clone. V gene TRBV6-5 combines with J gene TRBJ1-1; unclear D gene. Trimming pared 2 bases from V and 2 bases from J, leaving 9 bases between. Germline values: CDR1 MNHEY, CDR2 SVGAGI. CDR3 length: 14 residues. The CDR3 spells CASSYVGGNTEAFF. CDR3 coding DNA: TGTGCCAGCAGTTACGTAGGCGGAAACACTGAAGCTTTCTTT.

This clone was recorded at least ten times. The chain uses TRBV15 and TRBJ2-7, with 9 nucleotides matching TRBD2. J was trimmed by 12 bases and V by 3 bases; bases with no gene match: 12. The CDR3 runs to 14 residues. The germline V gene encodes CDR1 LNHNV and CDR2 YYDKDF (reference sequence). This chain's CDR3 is CATSRDRTSEVRYF. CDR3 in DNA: TGTGCCACCAGCAGGGATAGGACTAGCGAAGTTCGGTACTTC.

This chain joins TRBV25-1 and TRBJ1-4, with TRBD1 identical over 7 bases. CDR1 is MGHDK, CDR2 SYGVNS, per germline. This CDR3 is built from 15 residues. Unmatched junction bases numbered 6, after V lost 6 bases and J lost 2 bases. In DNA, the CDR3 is TGTGCCAGCAGGGGACAGTCCTTTACTAATGAAAAACTGTTTTTT. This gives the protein CASRGQSFTNEKLFF.

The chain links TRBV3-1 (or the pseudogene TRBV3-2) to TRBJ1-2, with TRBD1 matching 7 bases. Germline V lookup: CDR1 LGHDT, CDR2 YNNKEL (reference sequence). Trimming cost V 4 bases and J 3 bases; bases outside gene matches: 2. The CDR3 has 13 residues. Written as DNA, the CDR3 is TGTGCCAGCAGCCCCGACAGGGACTATGGCTACACCTTC. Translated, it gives CASSPDRDYGYTF.

CDR3 protein: CASSLSGGSGANVLTF. The CDR3 region has the DNA TGTGCCAGCAGCTTAAGTGGGGGGAGCGGGGCCAACGTCCTGACTTTC. The chain is built from TRBV11-2 and TRBJ2-6; maybe TRBD2 (6 bases). V shed 2 bases and J shed 4 bases, with 12 bases lying between them. The germline gives CDR1 SGHAT, CDR2 FQNNGV. This CDR3 contains 16 residues.

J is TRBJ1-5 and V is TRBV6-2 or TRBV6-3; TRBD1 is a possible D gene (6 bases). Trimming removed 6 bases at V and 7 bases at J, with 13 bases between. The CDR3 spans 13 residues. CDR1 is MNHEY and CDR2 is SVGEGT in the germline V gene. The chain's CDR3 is CASSGGAGQPQHF. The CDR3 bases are TGTGCCAGCAGCGGGGGGGCTGGGCAGCCCCAGCATTTT.

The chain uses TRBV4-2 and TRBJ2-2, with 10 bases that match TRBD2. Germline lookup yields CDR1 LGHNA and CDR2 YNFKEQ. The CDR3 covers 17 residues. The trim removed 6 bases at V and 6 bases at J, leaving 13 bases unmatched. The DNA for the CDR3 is TGTGCCAGCAGAAAAGCGGGGGGGCCTGATTTTCCCGGGGAGCTGTTTTTT. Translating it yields CASRKAGGPDFPGELFF.

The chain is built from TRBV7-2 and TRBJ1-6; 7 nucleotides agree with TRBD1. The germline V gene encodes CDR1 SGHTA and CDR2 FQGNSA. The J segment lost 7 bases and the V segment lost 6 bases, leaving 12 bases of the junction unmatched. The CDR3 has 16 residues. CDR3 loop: CASSPGGYRGNSPLHF. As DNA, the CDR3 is TGTGCCAGCAGTCCAGGGGGTTACAGGGGAAATTCACCCCTCCACTTT.

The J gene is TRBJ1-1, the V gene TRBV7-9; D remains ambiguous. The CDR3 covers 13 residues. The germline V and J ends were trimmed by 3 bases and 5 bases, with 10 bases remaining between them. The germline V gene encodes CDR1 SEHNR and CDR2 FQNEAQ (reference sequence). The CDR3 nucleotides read TGTGCCAGCAGCTTCCCGGGTGCGACTGAAGCTTTCTTT. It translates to CASSFPGATEAFF.

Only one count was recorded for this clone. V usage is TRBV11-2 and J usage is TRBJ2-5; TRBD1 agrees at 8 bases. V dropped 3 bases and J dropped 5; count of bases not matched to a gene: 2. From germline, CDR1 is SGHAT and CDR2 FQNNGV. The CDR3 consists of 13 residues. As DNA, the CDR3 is TGTGCCAGCAGCTTTCCAGGGGGCGAGACCCAGTACTTC. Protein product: CASSFPGGETQYF.

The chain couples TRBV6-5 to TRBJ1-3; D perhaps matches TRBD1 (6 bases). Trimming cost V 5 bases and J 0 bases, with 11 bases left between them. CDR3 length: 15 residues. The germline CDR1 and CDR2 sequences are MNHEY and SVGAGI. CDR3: CASSRTVNSGNTIYF. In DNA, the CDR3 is TGTGCCAGCAGTAGGACAGTCAACTCTGGAAACACCATATATTTT.

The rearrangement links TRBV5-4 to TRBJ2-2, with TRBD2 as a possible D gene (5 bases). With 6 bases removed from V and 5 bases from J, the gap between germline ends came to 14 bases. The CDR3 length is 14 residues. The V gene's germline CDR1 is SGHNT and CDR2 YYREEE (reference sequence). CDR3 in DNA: TGTGCCAGCATCCTAGGAGGCGGGACCGGGGAGCTGTTTTTT. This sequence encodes CASILGGGTGELFF.

Here the CDR3 reads CASRMGGGGEKLFF. In DNA form, the CDR3 reads TGTGCCAGCAGAATGGGGGGGGGTGGTGAAAAACTGTTTTTT. The V call is TRBV6-5, the J call TRBJ1-4; D possibly corresponds to TRBD1 (5 bases). Trimming left V 6 bases short and J 7 bases short, with 15 bases between. Per germline, CDR1 MNHEY and CDR2 SVGAGI. CDR3 length: 14 residues.

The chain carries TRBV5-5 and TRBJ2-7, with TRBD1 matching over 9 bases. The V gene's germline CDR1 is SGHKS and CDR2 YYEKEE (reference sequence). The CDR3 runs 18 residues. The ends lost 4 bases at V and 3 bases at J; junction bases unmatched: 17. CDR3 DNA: TGTGCCAGCAGCCGCTCCCCCATTGGACAGGGGCTTCTCTACGAGCAGTACTTC. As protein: CASSRSPIGQGLLYEQYF.

The CDR3 DNA follows: TGCGCCAGCAGCTTGAGTCGGGAGACCCAGTACTTC. Encoded protein: CASSLSRETQYF. J is TRBJ2-5 and V is TRBV5-1; D unresolved. The germline V gene encodes CDR1 SGHRS and CDR2 YFSETQ. This CDR3 is 12 amino acids long. Trimming cost V 1 base and J 5 bases, with 6 bases left between them.